These 8 T cell receptor beta chains were sequenced from one sample in a study of T cells in Graves' hyperthyroidism and ophthalmopathy. Amplification of TCR beta CDR3 regions used RNA as the template. Primed by the HTBI set, a first-round RT-PCR was run on the TCR CDR3. MiXCR was run by TCRdb on the multiplex PCR reads, yielding one entry per CDR3 protein. The sample includes fewer than 650,000 distinct CDR3 sequences, around 50% of them seen just once. Input material: peripheral blood or thyroid tissue (not recorded which). Receptor source: an adult woman with Graves' disease, either hyperthyroidism or ophthalmopathy (not recorded which).

Regarding this clonotype: One end of the junction fails to match germline, which may point to a read error. The rearrangement links TRBV4-1 to TRBJ2-2, with D possibly being TRBD2 (5 bases). The CDR3 has 11 amino acids. The germline V gene encodes CDR1 MGHRA and CDR2 YSYEKL. The CDR3 loop reads CASSLYGELFF. Written as DNA, the CDR3 is TGCGCCAGCAGCCTTTACGGGGAGCTGTTCTTT.

This clonotype appeared many times. The chain employs TRBV20-1 and TRBJ2-5, with 10 bases lining up with TRBD2. This CDR3 contains 15 residues. The germline gives CDR1 DFQATT, CDR2 SNEGSKA (reference sequence). After removal of 1 base from V and 0 bases from J, the junction contained 2 bases not matched to a gene. As DNA, the CDR3 is TGCAGTGCTAGAGCTACTAGCGGGAACCAAGAGACCCAGTACTTC. This gives the protein CSARATSGNQETQYF.

This rearrangement joins TRBV20-1 to TRBJ2-7, with 10 bases fitting TRBD2. V gave up 4 bases and J gave up 2 bases; unmatched junction bases: 2. CDR3 length: 13 residues. Per the germline V gene, CDR1 is DFQATT and CDR2 is SNEGSKA (reference sequence). CDR3 protein: CSAKLAGAYEQYF. CDR3 DNA sequence: TGCAGTGCTAAGCTAGCGGGAGCCTACGAGCAGTACTTC.

This clonotype was seen a handful of times. The J gene is TRBJ2-2, the V gene TRBV12-3 or TRBV12-4; D possibly corresponds to TRBD2 (6 bases). V was trimmed by 3 bases and J by 2 bases, leaving 16 bases between them. This CDR3 has 17 residues. CDR3 loop: CASSLRSGTPNTGELFF. CDR3 sequence (DNA): TGTGCCAGCAGTTTGCGCTCGGGGACTCCAAACACCGGGGAGCTGTTTTTT.

V is TRBV4-1 and J is TRBJ1-1; no clear D. Germline loops: CDR1 MGHRA, CDR2 YSYEKL. Trimming left V 4 bases short and J 0 bases short, with 15 bases between. CDR3 length: 16 amino acids. The CDR3 here is CASSPRGSFMNTEAFF. The DNA of the CDR3 is TGCGCCAGCAGCCCCAGAGGGAGCTTCATGAACACTGAAGCTTTCTTT.

This sequence joins TRBV28 and TRBJ1-3, with TRBD1 as a possible D gene (5 bases). The V gene lost 4 bases and the J gene lost 1 base, with 11 bases spanning the gap. The CDR3 totals 15 residues. The V gene's germline CDR1 is MDHEN and CDR2 SYDVKM. CDR3 bases: TGTGCCAGCAGTTCCCGTAGGGGTTCTGGAAACACCATATATTTT. This encodes CASSSRRGSGNTIYF.

Worth noting for this clonotype: A read error may be the cause here, since a much bigger clone is one base away. V gene TRBV4-1 combines with J gene TRBJ2-7; 11 bases fit TRBD1. The CDR3 has 14 amino acids. CDR1 is MGHRA, CDR2 YSYEKL, per germline. Trimming removed 2 bases from V and 9 bases from J; junction bases left unmatched: 6. CDR3 coding DNA: TGCGCCAGCAGCCAACGGACAGGGGGCGAGGGGCAGTACTTC. It codes for CASSQRTGGEGQYF.

This clonotype was detected many times. This rearrangement joins TRBV5-1 to TRBJ2-7; 8 bases agree with TRBD2. The CDR3 runs to 15 residues. Germline assignment: CDR1 SGHRS and CDR2 YFSETQ. The junction had 8 bases not matched to a gene; V was cut back by 0 bases and J by 6 bases. The CDR3 DNA follows: TGCGCCAGCAGCTTGGATGTAGCGGGAATGGGCGAGCAGTACTTC. It codes for CASSLDVAGMGEQYF.